Below, 7 T cell receptor beta chains from the same sample are listed, as sequenced in a study of blood T cell repertoires in COVID-19. Method: immunoSEQ multiplex PCR; TCRdb's copy keeps in-frame clones and lacks some. Of approximately 6,300 clones listed, 74% are singletons. Specimen: peripheral blood. These receptors were taken from a man aged 55-75 years with acute or convalescent COVID-19.

The chain combines TRBV5-6 with TRBJ2-4, with 7 bases that match TRBD2. With V trimmed by 2 bases and J by 1 base, 3 bases remained unmatched. Germline values: CDR1 SGHDT, CDR2 YYEEEE. The length of the CDR3 is 15 residues. The CDR3: CASSLGRGAKNIQYF. The CDR3, as DNA: TGTGCCAGCAGCTTAGGGCGGGGGGCCAAAAACATTCAGTACTTC.

The rearrangement links TRBV7-2 to TRBJ2-7; D possibly corresponds to TRBD2 (6 bases). This CDR3 region has 11 residues. The germline CDR1 and CDR2 sequences are SGHTA and FQGNSA. V lost 8 bases to trimming and J lost 3 bases, with 8 bases between them. This CDR3 reads CASGDFYEQYF. The CDR3 DNA follows: TGTGCCAGCGGGGACTTCTACGAGCAGTACTTC.

The chain combines TRBV18 with TRBJ2-7; 9 bases are a match to TRBD1. This CDR3 has 15 amino acids. The V and J ends lost 4 bases and 6 bases, in that order; junction bases with no gene match: 10. Germline CDR1 and CDR2: KGHSH and LQKENI. Here the CDR3 reads CASSLFSGTGIEQYF. CDR3 nucleotides: TGTGCCAGCTCACTGTTTTCCGGGACAGGGATCGAGCAGTACTTC. Together with reference TRBV18 and TRBJ2-7, the CDR3 gives the full variable domain: NAGVMQNPRHLVRRRGQEARLRCSPMKGHSHVYWYRQLPEEGLKFMVYLQKENIIDESGMPKERFSAEFPKEGPSILRIQQVVRGDSAAYFCASSLFSGTGIEQYFGPGTRLTVT.

The CDR3 sequence is CASSLEARGYGYTF. DNA for the CDR3: TGTGCCAGCAGCTTAGAGGCCCGGGGCTATGGCTACACCTTC. This chain uses TRBV7-9 with TRBJ1-2; D is unresolved. Deletions cut 1 base from V and 4 bases from J, with 10 bases between. Germline assignment: CDR1 SEHNR and CDR2 FQNEAQ (reference sequence). The CDR3 extends over 14 amino acids.

The chain combines TRBV19 with TRBJ2-3; 10 nucleotides align to TRBD2. V gave up 6 bases and J gave up 4 bases; unmatched junction bases: 7. Germline CDR1 LNHDA, CDR2 SQIVND (reference sequence). This CDR3 has 15 residues. For the CDR3, the DNA is TGTGCCAGTAGCCTGACGGGACTAGCGTCAGATACGCAGTATTTT. It translates to CASSLTGLASDTQYF. The whole variable domain, remainder taken from reference TRBV19 and TRBJ2-3, is DGGITQSPKYLFRKEGQNVTLSCEQNLNHDAMYWYRQDPGQGLRLIYYSQIVNDFQKGDIAEGYSVSREKKESFPLTVTSAQKNPTAFYLCASSLTGLASDTQYFGPGTRLTVL.

The chain uses TRBV7-9 and TRBJ2-3, with TRBD2 as a possible D gene (7 bases). In germline, CDR1 is SEHNR, CDR2 FQNEAQ (reference sequence). CDR3 length: 14 amino acids. V dropped 5 bases and J dropped 4 bases, with 13 bases sitting between them. The CDR3 loop is CASSPTGGPDTQYF. DNA of the CDR3: TGTGCCAGCAGCCCTACCGGGGGGCCAGATACGCAGTATTTT.

This CDR3 reads CASSGQSTSTDEQFF. For the CDR3, the DNA is TGTGCCAGCTCTGGGCAGTCGACGAGCACAGATGAGCAGTTCTTC. This chain connects TRBV7-2 to TRBJ2-1; D is unresolved. Trimming pared 8 bases from V and 8 bases from J, leaving 22 bases between. CDR3 length: 15 amino acids. Germline V gene sequence: CDR1 SGHTA, CDR2 FQGNSA.